The 30 T cell receptor beta chains in this list originate from one sample, sequenced in a study of T cell repertoires in cytomegalovirus infection. TCRdb used MiXCR to reprocess the reads, holding one entry per CDR3 protein. In the table there are around 310,000 distinct CDR3 sequences, about a sixth of which are singletons. The sequenced material came from PBMCs. The receptors originated from a human donor in good health (CMV status not recorded). Some clones in this sample may be carry-over from other donors' samples.

The gene calls are TRBV18 and TRBJ1-3; no clear D gene. Germline V gene data show CDR1 as KGHSH and CDR2 as LQKENI. This CDR3 comprises 15 residues. V was cut by 8 bases and J by 0 bases, with 14 bases left in between. The CDR3 is CASTPGRASGNTIYF. CDR3 DNA sequence: TGTGCCAGCACCCCGGGGAGGGCCTCTGGAAACACCATATATTTT. Full variable domain (missing parts from reference TRBV18 and TRBJ1-3): NAGVMQNPRHLVRRRGQEARLRCSPMKGHSHVYWYRQLPEEGLKFMVYLQKENIIDESGMPKERFSAEFPKEGPSILRIQQVVRGDSAAYFCASTPGRASGNTIYFGEGSWLTVV.

A few counts support this clonotype. The V gene is TRBV20-1, the J gene TRBJ1-5; 7 bases line up with TRBD1. CDR1 is DFQATT and CDR2 is SNEGSKA in the germline V gene (reference sequence). CDR3 size: 14 residues. J gave up 5 bases and V 6 bases, and 10 bases lay outside the gene matches. CDR3 DNA: TGCAGTGCCCGTGACAGGGAAAGTCATCAGCCCCAGCATTTT. It specifies CSARDRESHQPQHF.

This clonotype was observed a few times. Here the CDR3 reads CSATGTLGPPNGYTF. DNA of the CDR3: TGCAGTGCTACCGGCACGCTGGGACCGCCGAATGGCTACACCTTC. The chain employs TRBV20-1 and TRBJ1-2, with TRBD1 as a possible D gene (5 bases). This CDR3 is built from 15 residues. Germline V lookup: CDR1 DFQATT, CDR2 SNEGSKA (reference sequence). V was clipped by 4 bases and J by 6 bases, with 21 bases between them.

This chain connects TRBV19 to TRBJ1-5; TRBD1 might be the D (5 bases). In germline, CDR1 is LNHDA, CDR2 SQIVND (reference sequence). The CDR3 is 16 amino acids. V lost 6 bases and J 2 bases, leaving 17 bases between the germline ends. CDR3 DNA sequence: TGTGCCAGTAGCGTCGACAGCCTATATCGCAATCAGCCCCAGCATTTT. Amino acids: CASSVDSLYRNQPQHF.

This clonotype came up a few times. CDR3 sequence (DNA): TGTGCCGGGGGGGTGGGGCCCAACACTGAAGCTTTCTTT. Translated: CAGGVGPNTEAFF. The chain recombines TRBV10-3 with TRBJ1-1, with a weak D call TRBD1 (5 bases). Germline CDR1 ENHRY, CDR2 SYGVKD. Trimming cost V 11 bases and J 2 bases, with 15 bases left between them. CDR3 size: 13 residues.

The genes are TRBV12-3 or TRBV12-4 and TRBJ2-7; no firm D call. Trimming left V 5 bases short and J 4 bases short, with 9 bases between. The CDR3 is 12 residues long. CDR3 sequence: CASSPSRYEQYF. CDR3 sequence (DNA): TGTGCCAGCAGTCCCTCTAGGTACGAGCAGTACTTC.

This clonotype was observed a few times. The V gene is TRBV12-3 or TRBV12-4, the J gene TRBJ2-4, with D uncertain. The CDR3 has 11 amino acids. V was pared by 4 bases and J by 10 bases, with 8 bases between. The CDR3 sequence is CASSSQRIQYF. CDR3 in DNA: TGTGCCAGCAGTTCTCAGAGAATTCAGTACTTC.

V and J are TRBV24-1 and TRBJ2-1; D unresolved. In germline, CDR1 is KGHDR, CDR2 SFDVKD. The V and J ends lost 6 bases and 3 bases respectively, with 11 bases between them. The CDR3 is 14 residues long. CDR3 loop: CATSLSVGYNEQFF. The CDR3 DNA is TGTGCCACCAGTCTTTCGGTGGGCTACAATGAGCAGTTCTTC.

This clonotype was seen ten or more times. V usage is TRBV7-9 and J usage is TRBJ2-7; no firm D call. The CDR3 length is 15 residues. Trimming removed 5 bases at V and 6 bases at J, with 20 bases between. The germline V gene has CDR1 SEHNR and CDR2 FQNEAQ (reference sequence). The CDR3 bases are TGTGCCAGCAGCCTGCGCGGCGCCCTCGCTGCCGAGCAGTACTTC. Residues: CASSLRGALAAEQYF. Looking up the rest from reference TRBV7-9 and TRBJ2-7 gives the full variable domain: DTGVSQNPRHKITKRGQNVTFRCDPISEHNRLYWYRQTLGQGPEFLTYFQNEAQLEKSRLLSDRFSAERPKGSFSTLEIQRTEQGDSAMYLCASSLRGALAAEQYFGPGTRLTVT.

This clonotype was detected many times. The J gene is TRBJ2-7, the V gene TRBV28; 11 bases align to TRBD2. CDR3 length equals 15 residues. CDR1 is MDHEN, CDR2 SYDVKM, per germline. V lost 4 bases, J lost 1 base, and 3 bases stayed unmatched. The CDR3 reads CASSSTSGVSYEQYF. The CDR3 nucleotides read TGTGCCAGCAGTTCGACTAGCGGGGTTTCCTACGAGCAGTACTTC.

The rearrangement links TRBV20-1 to TRBJ1-5, with TRBD1 matching 8 bases. Germline V gene lookup returns CDR1 DFQATT and CDR2 SNEGSKA (reference sequence). V shed 3 bases and J 1 base; nucleotides not matched to a gene: 8. This CDR3 is built from 16 residues. CDR3 residues: CSASGGQGASNQPQHF. The CDR3 nucleotides read TGCAGTGCTAGCGGGGGGCAGGGGGCGAGCAATCAGCCCCAGCATTTT.

The chain joins TRBV4-2 to TRBJ2-3; 12 nucleotides line up with TRBD2. The V gene's germline CDR1 is LGHNA and CDR2 YNFKEQ. The V and J ends lost 1 base and 4 bases, in that order; junction bases with no gene match: 6. The CDR3 spans 17 residues. CDR3 residues: CASSQAQLAGGPDTQYF. The DNA for the CDR3 is TGTGCCAGCAGCCAAGCCCAACTAGCGGGGGGACCAGATACGCAGTATTTT.

This clonotype was recorded a few times. The chain combines TRBV6-5 with TRBJ1-1, with a possible D match to TRBD1 (6 bases). The CDR3 extends over 17 amino acids. V was shortened by 2 bases and J by 4 bases, with 20 bases between the two germline ends. Germline V gene lookup returns CDR1 MNHEY and CDR2 SVGAGI. CDR3 sequence (DNA): TGTGCCAGCAGTTACCGCAAGAAAGGGGGATGGGGCACTGAAGCTTTCTTT. Translation gives CASSYRKKGGWGTEAFF.

This clonotype has ten or more counts. The chain recombines TRBV6-1 with TRBJ2-7; a weak D match, TRBD2 (6 bases). There are 14 residues in the CDR3. Germline CDR1 MNHNS, CDR2 SASEGT. V lost 10 bases to trimming and J lost 4 bases, with 20 bases between them. CDR3 sequence: CATYSARDLYEQYF. The DNA for the CDR3 is TGTGCCACCTACAGTGCAAGGGACTTGTACGAGCAGTACTTC.

The sample holds a few counts of this clonotype. This chain uses TRBV3-1 with TRBJ2-7; TRBD2 aligns across 7 bases. CDR3 length equals 15 residues. The germline CDR1 and CDR2 sequences are LGHDT and YNNKEL (reference sequence). J lost 2 bases, V lost 4 bases, and 8 bases had no gene match. CDR3 DNA: TGTGCCAGCAGCCTACAGTCTAGCGGTACCTACGAGCAGTACTTC. Translating it yields CASSLQSSGTYEQYF.

This clonotype was detected a few times. The genes are TRBV12-3 or TRBV12-4 and TRBJ1-5; tentative D call: TRBD1 (5 bases). The CDR3 runs 16 residues. V gave up 6 bases and J gave up 2 bases, with 17 bases separating them. Written as DNA, the CDR3 is TGTGCCAGCAGCTCAGCGACAGACTACGGCAATCAGCCCCAGCATTTT. This gives the protein CASSSATDYGNQPQHF.

This rearrangement joins TRBV29-1 to TRBJ1-2, with D maybe TRBD1 (6 bases). The V gene lost 6 bases and the J gene lost 5 bases, with 25 bases spanning the gap. The CDR3 has 16 amino acids. Germline V gene sequence: CDR1 SQVTM, CDR2 ANQGSEA. The CDR3, as DNA: TGCAGCGTCGCGATGAAACGAACCCCCAGGGGATATGGCTACACCTTC. Its translation: CSVAMKRTPRGYGYTF.

This clonotype has at least ten counts. This rearrangement joins TRBV7-8 to TRBJ2-1; tentatively, D is TRBD1 (5 bases). The CDR3 is made up of 17 amino acids. V shed 1 base and J shed 2 bases, with 15 bases lying between them. The germline V gene has CDR1 SGHVS and CDR2 FQNEAQ. The chain's CDR3 is CASSLGGSGATYNEQFF. The CDR3 DNA reads as TGTGCCAGCAGCTTAGGGGGTAGTGGGGCCACCTACAATGAGCAGTTCTTC. Based on the CDR3 plus reference TRBV7-8 and TRBJ2-1, the full variable domain is GAGVSQSPRYKVAKRGQDVALRCDPISGHVSLFWYQQALGQGPEFLTYFQNEAQLDKSGLPSDRFFAERPEGSVSTLKIQRTQQEDSAVYLCASSLGGSGATYNEQFFGPGTRLTVL.

The chain has TRBV28 and TRBJ2-1; maybe TRBD2 (6 bases). Trimming stripped 7 bases from V and 3 bases from J, with 16 bases between. CDR3 length: 15 residues. CDR1 is MDHEN, CDR2 SYDVKM, per germline. CDR3 sequence reads: CASTLGGLIYNEQFF. The CDR3 bases are TGTGCCAGCACCTTGGGGGGACTCATCTACAATGAGCAGTTCTTC.

This clonotype was seen more than once but under ten times. The chain joins TRBV27 to TRBJ2-7, with 14 nucleotides matching TRBD2. CDR1 and CDR2 from the germline V gene are MNHEY and SMNVEV (reference sequence). The CDR3 covers 19 residues. The J segment lost 0 bases and the V segment lost 2 bases, leaving 9 bases of the junction unmatched. As DNA, the CDR3 is TGTGCCAGCAGTTTACTGTACGGGACTAGCGGGGGCCTCTCCTACGAGCAGTACTTC. Translating gives CASSLLYGTSGGLSYEQYF.

This clonotype was recorded a few times. V and J are TRBV25-1 and TRBJ1-2; no reliable D call. CDR3 length: 16 residues. Trimming removed 2 bases at V and 2 bases at J, with 15 bases between. CDR1 and CDR2 from the germline V gene are MGHDK and SYGVNS. This chain's CDR3 is CASSENYDTDNYGYTF. DNA of the CDR3: TGTGCCAGCAGTGAAAACTACGACACTGACAACTATGGCTACACCTTC.

This chain joins TRBV5-1 and TRBJ1-4, with D uncertain. Germline values: CDR1 SGHRS, CDR2 YFSETQ. Trimming stripped 0 bases from V and 0 bases from J, with 9 bases between. The CDR3 covers 16 residues. The CDR3 bases are TGCGCCAGCAGCTTGGAGGGCTTTGCAACTAATGAAAAACTGTTTTTT. It yields the protein CASSLEGFATNEKLFF.

As to this clonotype: The junction shows a germline mismatch at one end, possibly a read error. The chain links TRBV4-1 to TRBJ2-1, with 7 bases that match TRBD1. Germline V gene data show CDR1 as MGHRA and CDR2 as YSYEKL. The CDR3 totals 11 residues. CDR3 sequence: CASSQDRDQFF. The DNA of the CDR3 is TGTGCCAGCAGCCAAGACAGGGACCAGTTCTTC.

This clonotype came up a few times. The chain combines TRBV20-1 with TRBJ2-1; 7 bases align to TRBD2. CDR3 size: 14 residues. J lost 3 bases, V lost 6 bases, and 8 bases had no gene match. CDR1 and CDR2 (germline): DFQATT, SNEGSKA (reference sequence). This CDR3 reads CSASRLAVYNEQFF. Written as DNA, the CDR3 is TGCAGTGCCTCCCGGCTAGCGGTCTACAATGAGCAGTTCTTC.

About this clonotype itself: One end of the junction does not line up with germline, which may come from a read error. The chain recombines TRBV7-6 with TRBJ2-1; D is perhaps TRBD1 (6 bases). From germline, CDR1 is SGHVS and CDR2 FNYEAQ. This CDR3 contains 13 residues. CDR3 sequence (DNA): TGTGCTAGCAGCTTAGAGACAGGCTATGAGCAGTTCTTC. Amino acids: CASSLETGYEQFF. Drawing the rest from reference TRBV7-6 and TRBJ2-1, the complete variable domain is GAGVSQSPRYKVTKRGQDVALRCDPISGHVSLYWYRQALGQGPEFLTYFNYEAQQDKSGLPNDRFSAERPEGSISTLTIQRTEQRDSAMYRCASSLETGYEQFFGPGTRLTVL.

The chain has TRBV15 and TRBJ2-1; TRBD2 agrees at 9 bases. The V gene's germline CDR1 is LNHNV and CDR2 YYDKDF (reference sequence). V was clipped by 5 bases and J by 7 bases; unmatched bases: 12. This CDR3 is 16 amino acids long. CDR3 bases: TGTGCCACCAGCCCTCGAGGAGCGGGGGGAGGGAATGAGCAGTTCTTC. It codes for CATSPRGAGGGNEQFF.

This clonotype was detected only a few times. V is TRBV20-1 and J is TRBJ2-1, with TRBD2 matching 10 bases. V was clipped by 5 bases and J by 8 bases; unmatched bases: 9. The germline V gene encodes CDR1 DFQATT and CDR2 SNEGSKA (reference sequence). The CDR3 is 14 residues long. The CDR3 DNA is TGCAGTGCTCTAGCGGGGGCCCCTGGGGATGAGCAGTTCTTC. This gives the protein CSALAGAPGDEQFF.

This clonotype has a count of ten or more. V is TRBV6-6 and J is TRBJ2-7; possible D gene TRBD2, 6 bases. Trimming cost V 6 bases and J 4 bases, with 7 bases left between them. The CDR3 is 11 amino acids. The V gene's germline CDR1 is MNHNY and CDR2 SVGAGI (reference sequence). The chain's CDR3 is CASRRDYEQYF. Here the CDR3 DNA reads TGTGCCAGCAGGCGGGATTACGAGCAGTACTTC.

This clonotype was recorded at least ten times. The chain combines TRBV6-2 or TRBV6-3 with TRBJ2-3; no firm D call. V was trimmed by 0 bases and J by 5 bases, leaving 3 bases between them. The V gene's germline CDR1 is MNHEY and CDR2 SVGEGT. The CDR3 sequence is 12 residues long. CDR3 sequence: CASSYSKDTQYF. The CDR3 DNA sequence: TGTGCCAGCAGTTACTCGAAAGATACGCAGTATTTT.

There are a few counts of this clonotype. V gene TRBV7-9 combines with J gene TRBJ1-4; tentatively, D is TRBD1 (6 bases). The CDR3 consists of 15 residues. Per the germline V gene, CDR1 is SEHNR and CDR2 is FQNEAQ (reference sequence). Trimming left V 7 bases short and J 0 bases short, with 12 bases between. The CDR3 here is CASTRQGPTNEKLFF. The CDR3 DNA reads as TGTGCCAGCACCCGGCAGGGGCCAACTAATGAAAAACTGTTTTTT.